The sequence of this TCR beta chain was determined in a study of identical twins. Via MiXCR, TCRdb re-called the 5' RACE reads, giving one row per CDR3 protein. In the table there are some 590,000 distinct CDR3 sequences, 9.6% of which are singletons. Germline assignment: CDR1 LNHNV and CDR2 YYDKDF (reference sequence). The CDR3 loop spans 13 amino acids. A single count supports this clonotype. These data are also associated with another study on yellow fever vaccine responses in identical twins.

The source is a woman between 18 and 29 years old in good health. Sequencing was done on a sample of PBMCs. The chain joins TRBV15 to TRBJ2-5; D may match TRBD1 or TRBD2 (7 bases each). The CDR3 sequence: CVVGGGASETQYF. CDR3 sequence (DNA): TGTGTCGTGGGAGGGGGCGCGTCAGAGACCCAGTACTTC.